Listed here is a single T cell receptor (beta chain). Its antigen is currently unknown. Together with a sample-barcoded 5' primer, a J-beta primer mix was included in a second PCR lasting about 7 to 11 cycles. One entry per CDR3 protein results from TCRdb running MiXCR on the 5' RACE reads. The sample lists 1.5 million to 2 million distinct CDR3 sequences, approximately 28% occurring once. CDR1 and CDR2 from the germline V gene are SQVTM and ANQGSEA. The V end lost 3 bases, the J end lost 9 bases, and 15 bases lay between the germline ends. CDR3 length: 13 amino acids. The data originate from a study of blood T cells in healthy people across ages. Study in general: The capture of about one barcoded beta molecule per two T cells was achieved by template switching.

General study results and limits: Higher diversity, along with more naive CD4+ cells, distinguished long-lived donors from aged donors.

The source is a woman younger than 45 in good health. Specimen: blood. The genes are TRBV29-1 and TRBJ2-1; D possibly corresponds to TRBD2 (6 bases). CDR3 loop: CSVDPGRGGEQFF. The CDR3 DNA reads TGCAGCGTTGACCCCGGGAGAGGTGGTGAGCAGTTCTTC.